This TCR beta chain was documented in a study of control samples from healthy donors and cancer patients. TCRdb's copy holds only in-frame clones and misses some; the assay was immunoSEQ multiplex PCR. The data show around 99,000 clones, approximately 90% seen once. Trimming cost V 0 bases and J 1 base, with 17 bases left between them. CDR3 length: 18 amino acids. Germline-derived CDR1 and CDR2 are LGHDT and YNNKEL (reference sequence). The sequenced sample consisted of blood. The rearrangement links TRBV3-1 (or the pseudogene TRBV3-2) to TRBJ2-3; D assignment may be TRBD1 or TRBD2 (6 bases each). This clonotype originated in a human donor in good health. The donor label of this sample is uncertain. The CDR3 DNA sequence: TGTGCCAGCAGCCAAGAGGGGGTGGGGGGCGCAGGCACAGATACGCAGTATTTT. Translation gives CASSQEGVGGAGTDTQYF.